This record concerns one T cell receptor (beta chain) sequence. Its antigen is currently not known. The sample holds no much larger clone one base away, and base qualities are not on file. This sample stems from a study of blood T cell repertoires in COVID-19 (TCRdb year 2020). Background on the whole study: Collaborator samples came from the United States, Italy and Spain and covered acute and convalescent phases of COVID-19. The prospective study material was composed of cDNA or gDNA derived from T cells, B-cell-depleted T cells, or PBMCs. Subjects who had been exposed to COVID-19, were actively infected with it, or had recovered from it provided the deeply sampled blood TCRbeta repertoires that made up the dataset. The repertoires were released in a freely available public database intended as a resource for research on the immune response to SARS-CoV-2. Samples were obtained from the ongoing ImmuneRACE study (first 160 participants) and from over 1,000 subjects provided by 6 global collaborators. The sample metadata nearly always contained a de-identified subject ID, COVID-19 status, age in years and sex. Where available, HLA class I and class II types were obtained from metadata supplied by the sample provider rather than from assay-based typing. Results and caveats for the whole study, not just this receptor: The quantity of clinical and demographic metadata differed by source and by participant and was supplied without curation.

TCRbeta CDR3 regions were amplified from genomic DNA by means of the immunoSEQ Assay, a bias-controlled multiplex PCR. For the original study's pipeline: Nucleated cell counts per sample were estimated from amplification of reference gene primers within the assay. To quantify the absolute abundance of each unique TCRbeta CDR3 rearrangement, sequence reads were collapsed and filtered. Productive Simpson clonality was computed per sample as the square root of Simpson's diversity index over productive rearrangements. Drawn from immuneACCESS, this table holds only the in-frame rearrangements with V and J called that TCRdb kept. Clones are partly lost; checked studies trace under half to an unresolved V gene and leave the rest unexplained. That table gives V, J and clone size, and the DNA gave D and trimming. In all, the sample holds about 120,000 clones, and more than 65% of those were seen once. Jointly, the top ten make up roughly 1.6% of the sample.

According to the germline V gene, CDR1 reads SGHAT and CDR2 reads FQNNGV. There are 13 amino acids in the CDR3, from cysteine to phenylalanine inclusive. Left in the record is the CDR3 DNA by itself, 39 bases read in frame from the first base. V ends up 2 bases short and J 6 bases short, with an unmatched junction base count of 3. Each collaborating institution followed its own protocols to collect whole blood in K2EDTA tubes. For TCRbeta analysis, collaborators shipped samples as frozen whole blood, isolated PBMCs, or DNA extracted from either of those sample types. Sequenced input: peripheral blood. The rearrangement combines TRBV11-2 with TRBJ1-2; the central 7 bases match TRBD1. The receptor comes from a man between 50 and 59 years old with acute or convalescent COVID-19. The nucleotide sequence reads as follows: TGTGCCAGCAGCTTAAGGGGGCGAGATGGCTACACCTTC. Translated, this is CASSLRGRDGYTF.